Following are 26 T cell receptor beta chains from one sample sequenced in a study of T cells in Graves' hyperthyroidism and ophthalmopathy. The TCR beta CDR3 regions underwent amplification using RNA transcripts as the source. The TCR CDR3 was amplified in a first-round RT-PCR using the HTBI primer set. TCRdb re-analysed the multiplex PCR reads in MiXCR, keeping a single row per CDR3 protein. This table has about 700,000 distinct CDR3 sequences, over 40% appearing once. Sequenced input: peripheral blood or thyroid tissue (not recorded which). The source of these receptors is an adult man with Graves' disease, either hyperthyroidism or ophthalmopathy (not recorded which).

This clonotype was observed a few times. The chain is built from TRBV7-2 and TRBJ2-7; 10 bases fit TRBD1. The CDR3 has 15 residues. J was trimmed by 5 bases and V by 6 bases; bases with no gene match: 10. The germline V gene encodes CDR1 SGHTA and CDR2 FQGNSA. CDR3 sequence (DNA): TGTGCCAGCAGTCTTGCCGGGACAGGGGACCACGAGCAGTACTTC. It encodes CASSLAGTGDHEQYF.

The rearrangement uses TRBV29-1 and TRBJ1-6; 7 nucleotides line up with TRBD1. The germline CDR1 and CDR2 sequences are SQVTM and ANQGSEA. Unmatched junction bases numbered 6, after V lost 0 bases and J lost 10 bases. The CDR3 is 14 amino acids. The CDR3 DNA follows: TGCAGCGTTGAAGATCGACAGGGTGAATCACCCCTCCACTTT. Residues: CSVEDRQGESPLHF.

The chain is built from TRBV25-1 and TRBJ1-6; D gene uncertain. The CDR3 has 14 amino acids. Germline CDR1 and CDR2: MGHDK and SYGVNS. The V end was cut by 1 base, the J end by 9 bases, with 10 bases between. The CDR3 here is CASSEFGVASPLHF. CDR3 bases: TGTGCCAGCAGTGAATTTGGGGTAGCTTCACCCCTCCACTTT.

V is TRBV9 and J is TRBJ1-3; possible D gene TRBD1, 5 bases. Trimming left V 3 bases short and J 0 bases short, with 13 bases between. This CDR3 spans 16 amino acids. Per the germline V gene, CDR1 is SGDLS and CDR2 is YYNGEE. The CDR3 DNA sequence: TGTGCCAGCAGCGGGCGGGACGCCAACTCTGGAAACACCATATATTTT. It translates to CASSGRDANSGNTIYF. Looking up the rest from reference TRBV9 and TRBJ1-3 gives the full variable domain: DSGVTQTPKHLITATGQRVTLRCSPRSGDLSVYWYQQSLDQGLQFLIQYYNGEERAKGNILERFSAQQFPDLHSELNLSSLELGDSALYFCASSGRDANSGNTIYFGEGSWLTVV.

A remark on this clonotype: Mismatch with germline at one junction end may stem from a read error. The genes are TRBV10-3 and TRBJ1-2; D gene unclear. The germline gives CDR1 ENHRY, CDR2 SYGVKD. The CDR3 has 17 residues. This CDR3 is CASSYRGVDGLNYGYTF. The CDR3 coding sequence is TGTGCCAGCAGTTACAGAGGCGTTGACGGGCTTAACTATGGCTACACCTTC.

This clonotype appeared many times. The rearrangement links TRBV2 to TRBJ2-5; tentatively, D is TRBD1 or TRBD2 (5 bases each). CDR3 length equals 15 residues. Germline CDR1 and CDR2: SNHLY and FYNNEI. V lost 1 base and J lost 0, with 9 bases in between. The CDR3 region has the DNA TGTGCCAGCAGTGAAGGGGGCGGGTACCAAGAGACCCAGTACTTC. Translation: CASSEGGGYQETQYF.

The chain has TRBV29-1 and TRBJ1-2; 12 bases are a match to TRBD1. The length of the CDR3 is 14 residues. The J segment lost 8 bases and the V segment lost 4 bases, leaving 8 bases of the junction unmatched. Looked up from germline, CDR1 is SQVTM and CDR2 is ANQGSEA. This chain's CDR3 is CSVGPGQGATGYTF. CDR3 nucleotides: TGCAGCGTTGGACCGGGACAGGGGGCGACGGGCTACACCTTC. The full variable domain, completed using reference TRBV29-1 and TRBJ1-2, is SAVISQKPSRDICQRGTSLTIQCQVDSQVTMMFWYRQQPGQSLTLIATANQGSEATYESGFVIDKFPISRPNLTFSTLTVSNMSPEDSSIYLCSVGPGQGATGYTFGSGTRLTVV.

The gene calls are TRBV10-3 and TRBJ1-5; 9 nucleotides agree with TRBD1. The CDR3 contains 21 residues. CDR1 ENHRY and CDR2 SYGVKD come from the germline V gene. V lost 3 bases and J lost 0; bases outside the gene matches: 18. The chain's CDR3 is CAISDLGFGTGPNYSNQPQHF. The CDR3 coding sequence is TGTGCCATCAGTGATTTGGGGTTTGGGACAGGGCCAAACTATAGCAATCAGCCCCAGCATTTT.

This clonotype was seen ten or more times. CDR3 sequence (DNA): TGTGCCAGCAGCTTACGCGGAGGGATGGGGCAGCCCCAGCATTTT. This sequence encodes CASSLRGGMGQPQHF. The chain couples TRBV7-8 to TRBJ1-5; D remains unclear. The CDR3 is 15 residues long. Trimming cost V 2 bases and J 7 bases, with 15 bases left between them. Germline V gives CDR1 SGHVS, CDR2 FQNEAQ.

V and J are TRBV7-9 and TRBJ1-4, with D maybe TRBD1 (5 bases). Germline CDR1 and CDR2: SEHNR and FQNEAQ (reference sequence). Trimming cost V 5 bases and J 4 bases, with 17 bases left between them. This CDR3 spans 16 amino acids. The CDR3 loop is CASSRPRDGSNEKLFF. The CDR3 DNA is TGTGCCAGCAGCCGGCCTCGGGACGGAAGTAATGAAAAACTGTTTTTT.

The J gene is TRBJ1-5, the V gene TRBV13; possible D gene TRBD1, 5 bases. Germline assignment: CDR1 PRHDT and CDR2 FYEKMQ (reference sequence). This CDR3 is 14 amino acids long. Trimming stripped 6 bases from V and 10 bases from J, with 19 bases between. Written as DNA, the CDR3 is TGTGCCAGCAGTTCGGACATTGCGACGTATCCCCAGCATTTT. The encoded protein is CASSSDIATYPQHF.

This clonotype was seen more than once but under ten times. The chain employs TRBV2 and TRBJ2-7, with D perhaps assigned TRBD1 or TRBD2 (5 bases each). CDR3 length equals 11 residues. In germline, CDR1 is SNHLY, CDR2 FYNNEI. Trimming took off 8 bases at V and 2 bases at J, with 7 bases between the two ends. The CDR3 here is CASGDPYEQYF. CDR3 nucleotide sequence: TGTGCCAGCGGGGACCCCTACGAGCAGTACTTC.

There are many counts of this clonotype. The V call is TRBV7-3, the J call TRBJ2-7; D not resolved. The germline V gene encodes CDR1 SGHTA and CDR2 FQGTGA. This CDR3 region has 13 residues. Deletions cut 0 bases from V and 3 bases from J, with 6 bases between. The CDR3 sequence is CASSLTKGYEQYF. As DNA, the CDR3 is TGTGCCAGCAGCTTAACTAAGGGCTACGAGCAGTACTTC.

The chain is built from TRBV9 and TRBJ2-2, with TRBD1 matching over 9 bases. The CDR3 extends over 19 amino acids. Looked up from germline, CDR1 is SGDLS and CDR2 is YYNGEE. V trimming: 0 bases; J trimming: 1 base; junction bases outside the gene matches: 10. The CDR3 sequence is CASSVEGQGGWRNTGELFF. CDR3 DNA: TGTGCCAGCAGCGTAGAGGGACAGGGCGGGTGGCGGAACACCGGGGAGCTGTTTTTT.

This clonotype was counted many times. This chain connects TRBV2 to TRBJ2-7; 9 bases agree with TRBD1. J lost 2 bases, V lost 4 bases, and 3 bases had no gene match. The CDR3 runs 14 residues. The V gene's germline CDR1 is SNHLY and CDR2 FYNNEI. CDR3 residues: CASSGGQGTYEQYF. The CDR3 DNA reads as TGTGCCAGCAGTGGAGGACAGGGGACCTACGAGCAGTACTTC. The variable domain in full, completed from reference TRBV2 and TRBJ2-7, reads EPEVTQTPSHQVTQMGQEVILRCVPISNHLYFYWYRQILGQKVEFLVSFYNNEISEKSEIFDDQFSVERPDGSNFTLKIRSTKLEDSAMYFCASSGGQGTYEQYFGPGTRLTVT.

The V gene is TRBV6-5, the J gene TRBJ1-2; no reliable D call. V gave up 0 bases and J gave up 8 bases, with 10 bases separating them. The V gene's germline CDR1 is MNHEY and CDR2 SVGAGI. The CDR3 contains 13 residues. CDR3 coding DNA: TGTGCCAGCAGTTACTCGAGACAAGGCGGCTACACCTTC. Translated, it gives CASSYSRQGGYTF.

The rearrangement links TRBV9 to TRBJ2-5; 10 nucleotides line up with TRBD1. V was clipped by 4 bases and J by 1 base; unmatched bases: 7. The CDR3 runs 16 residues. The germline V gene has CDR1 SGDLS and CDR2 YYNGEE. In nucleotides, the CDR3 is TGTGCCAGCAGCCAAGAGCGACAGGGGGCCCAAGAGACCCAGTACTTC. This codes for CASSQERQGAQETQYF.

This clonotype was counted once. V and J are TRBV7-9 and TRBJ2-5; D is possibly TRBD2 (7 bases). Trimming removed 4 bases at V and 4 bases at J, with 10 bases between. Per germline, CDR1 SEHNR and CDR2 FQNEAQ (reference sequence). The CDR3 contains 13 residues. CDR3 region: CASSWGGGETQYF. As DNA, the CDR3 is TGTGCCAGCAGCTGGGGAGGGGGAGAGACCCAGTACTTC.

This rearrangement joins TRBV9 to TRBJ2-7, with 7 bases lining up with TRBD2. The CDR3 extends over 15 amino acids. V dropped 0 bases and J dropped 3; count of bases not matched to a gene: 6. Germline V gives CDR1 SGDLS, CDR2 YYNGEE. CDR3 DNA: TGTGCCAGCAGCGTAGGAGGGGACTATGGCTACGAGCAGTACTTC. As protein: CASSVGGDYGYEQYF.

This clonotype appeared once. Relative to the germline gene, one junction end is altered; a read error may explain this. V gene TRBV29-1 combines with J gene TRBJ1-2, with D unresolved. This CDR3 comprises 10 residues. Germline values: CDR1 SQVTM, CDR2 ANQGSEA. The CDR3 nucleotides read TGCCGCGTTGTTGGGGAAGGCTACACCTTC. Encoded protein: CRVVGEGYTF. Full variable domain (outside the CDR3, taken from reference TRBV29-1 and TRBJ1-2): SAVISQKPSRDICQRGTSLTIQCQVDSQVTMMFWYRQQPGQSLTLIATANQGSEATYESGFVIDKFPISRPNLTFSTLTVSNMSPEDSSIYLCRVVGEGYTFGSGTRLTVV.

The chain joins TRBV7-9 to TRBJ2-5; D is possibly TRBD2 (5 bases). CDR1 SEHNR and CDR2 FQNEAQ come from the germline V gene (reference sequence). The CDR3 sequence is 14 residues long. The V end was cut by 5 bases, the J end by 2 bases, with 12 bases between. In DNA, the CDR3 is TGTGCCAGCAGCCTAAAGAGGGAACAAGAGACCCAGTACTTC. Protein product: CASSLKREQETQYF.

The chain couples TRBV6-1 to TRBJ1-2; D is perhaps TRBD1 (6 bases). Trimming stripped 4 bases from V and 8 bases from J, with 11 bases between. The germline V gene encodes CDR1 MNHNS and CDR2 SASEGT. The CDR3 runs to 12 residues. This CDR3 reads CASSVGGRGYTF. Here the CDR3 DNA reads TGTGCCAGCAGTGTGGGGGGGCGCGGCTACACCTTC.

The chain is built from TRBV5-8 and TRBJ2-7; a weak D match, TRBD1 (6 bases). The CDR3 spans 16 residues. Germline V gives CDR1 SGHTS, CDR2 YDEGEE. Between the trimmed V and J ends, which lost 5 bases and 5 bases, there was a span of 23 bases. CDR3 sequence (DNA): TGTGCCAGCAGACAAGAGGGGTACAGGGAAAGGGACGAGCAGTACTTC. It codes for CASRQEGYRERDEQYF. Based on the CDR3 plus reference TRBV5-8 and TRBJ2-7, the full variable domain is EAGVTQSPTHLIKTRGQQATLRCSPISGHTSVYWYQQALGLGLQFLLWYDEGEERNRGNFPPRFSGRQFPNYSSELNVNALELEDSALYLCASRQEGYRERDEQYFGPGTRLTVT.

This rearrangement joins TRBV3-1 to TRBJ2-7; a possible D gene is TRBD2 (7 bases). Germline V gene data show CDR1 as LGHDT and CDR2 as YNNKEL (reference sequence). The CDR3 sequence is 16 residues long. Trimming pared 4 bases from V and 4 bases from J, leaving 20 bases between. The CDR3 region has the DNA TGTGCCAGCAGCCCCTCCCTGGGGGGCGGGAGTTACGAGCAGTACTTC. Translated: CASSPSLGGGSYEQYF.

J is TRBJ2-7 and V is TRBV2, with 7 nucleotides matching TRBD1. Trimming removed 8 bases from V and 6 bases from J; junction bases left unmatched: 7. The V gene's germline CDR1 is SNHLY and CDR2 FYNNEI. The CDR3 loop spans 12 amino acids. The CDR3 region has the DNA TGTGCCAGCTCACCACAGGGGATCGAGCAGTACTTC. This codes for CASSPQGIEQYF.

Remarks on this clonotype: Given the absence of the conserved phenylalanine or tryptophan at the CDR3 end, a read error is likely. The CDR3 sequence: CASTGTVVPRAFL. The CDR3 nucleotides are TGTGCCAGCACCGGGACAGTAGTACCAAGAGCTTTCCTT. V gene TRBV7-9 combines with J gene TRBJ1-1, with TRBD1 matching over 7 bases. J was trimmed by 10 bases and V by 7 bases; bases with no gene match: 12. The CDR3 length is 13 residues. Germline CDR1 reads SEHNR; CDR2 reads FQNEAQ (reference sequence).